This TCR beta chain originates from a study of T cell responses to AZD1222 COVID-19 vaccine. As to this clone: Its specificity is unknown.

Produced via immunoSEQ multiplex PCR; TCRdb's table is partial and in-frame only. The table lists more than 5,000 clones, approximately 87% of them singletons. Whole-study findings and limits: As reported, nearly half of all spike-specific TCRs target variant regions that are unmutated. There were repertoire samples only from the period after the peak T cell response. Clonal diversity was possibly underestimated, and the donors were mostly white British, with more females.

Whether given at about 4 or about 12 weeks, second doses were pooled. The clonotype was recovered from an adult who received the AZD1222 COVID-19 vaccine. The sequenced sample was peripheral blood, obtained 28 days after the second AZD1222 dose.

The CDR3 here is CASSLGHLTDTQYF. The DNA of the CDR3 is TGTGCCAGCAGTTTAGGTCATCTCACAGATACGCAGTATTTT. This rearrangement joins TRBV27 to TRBJ2-3; D unclear. Germline loops: CDR1 MNHEY, CDR2 SMNVEV (reference sequence). V gave up 2 bases and J gave up 2 bases, with 8 bases separating them. The CDR3 has 14 amino acids.